The sequence of this TCR beta chain was determined in a study of vaccination and CD4 T cells after COVID-19. As for the study in general: Comprising six males and four females, the convalescent participants counted two Hispanic individuals among them. Two mRNA vaccine doses were given, either BNT162b2 or mRNA-1273.

Worth noting for this clonotype: What it binds is unknown.

As for treatment: roughly 11-day PBMC culture with coronavirus spike peptide pools or control peptides (ViraFEST assay). The CDR3 is 16 residues long. The germline V gene has CDR1 SGHNT and CDR2 YYREEE (reference sequence). V lost 1 base to trimming and J lost 5 bases; unmatched junction nucleotides: 8. The Oncomine TCR Beta short-read assay sequenced DNA from cultured CD4+ T cells. From the PCR reads, TCRdb called clonotypes with MiXCR, one entry per CDR3 protein. The sample consists of 13,000 or so distinct CDR3 sequences, roughly 42% of them appearing once. The chain combines TRBV5-4 with TRBJ2-5; 10 bases are shared with TRBD2. The TCR sequence derives from a human donor who had recovered from COVID-19. The sequenced sample was CD4+ T cells from blood, cultured in vitro. The CDR3 nucleotides read TGTGCCAGCAGCTTGAGGAGCGGGGGGGCCGGTGAGACCCAGTACTTC. It specifies CASSLRSGGAGETQYF.